This T cell receptor beta chain was retrieved from a study of lymphopenia after photon versus proton radiotherapy. V was pared by 4 bases and J by 6 bases, with 6 bases of the junction left unmatched. Germline values: CDR1 SGHKS, CDR2 YYEKEE (reference sequence). The CDR3 totals 14 residues. Assay used: immunoSEQ multiplex PCR; TCRdb lists only in-frame clones, some missing. The sample consists of approximately 170,000 clones, 70% to 90% of them appearing once. Sequenced here: peripheral blood, sampled from a patient treated with photon-based radiotherapy. The chain combines TRBV5-5 with TRBJ2-1; 8 nucleotides line up with TRBD2. The receptor was isolated from a man aged 50-59 years with gastric cancer. The CDR3 sequence: CASSLGTRFNEQFF. CDR3 bases: TGTGCCAGCAGCCTCGGGACTAGATTCAATGAGCAGTTCTTC.